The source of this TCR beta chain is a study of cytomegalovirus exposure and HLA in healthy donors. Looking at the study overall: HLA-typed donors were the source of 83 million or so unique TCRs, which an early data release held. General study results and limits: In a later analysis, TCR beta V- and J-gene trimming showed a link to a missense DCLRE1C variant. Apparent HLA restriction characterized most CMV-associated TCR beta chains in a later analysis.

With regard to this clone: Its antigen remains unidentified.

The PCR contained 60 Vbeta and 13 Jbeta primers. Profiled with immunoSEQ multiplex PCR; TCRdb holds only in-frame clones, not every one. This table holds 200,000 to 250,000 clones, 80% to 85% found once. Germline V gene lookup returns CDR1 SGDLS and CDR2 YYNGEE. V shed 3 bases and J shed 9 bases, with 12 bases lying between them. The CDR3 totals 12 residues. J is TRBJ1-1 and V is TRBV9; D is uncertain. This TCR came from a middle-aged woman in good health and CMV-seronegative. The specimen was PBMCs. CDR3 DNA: TGTGCCAGCAGCGGTGAATACACCCAAGCTTTCTTT. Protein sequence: CASSGEYTQAFF.